Shown below are 12 T cell receptor beta chains from a single sample sequenced in a study of blood T cells in healthy people across ages. Combining a sample-barcoded 5' primer with a J-beta primer mix, a second PCR ran for about 7 to 12 cycles. MiXCR, applied by TCRdb to the 5' RACE reads, yields one record per CDR3 protein. The sample shows approximately 360,000 distinct CDR3 sequences, about 52% of them seen only once. Sequenced: blood. These receptors were collected from a man aged 55 to 70 in good health.

The chain joins TRBV4-3 to TRBJ2-3; D not certain. Germline CDR1 LGHNA, CDR2 YSLEER. This CDR3 has 12 amino acids. Trimming left V 0 bases short and J 6 bases short, with 4 bases between. The CDR3 DNA is TGCGCCAGCAGCCAAGAGCGGGATACGCAGTATTTT. Its translation is CASSQERDTQYF.

The rearrangement uses TRBV7-2 and TRBJ2-7, with D tentatively TRBD2 (5 bases). The V gene's germline CDR1 is SGHTA and CDR2 FQGNSA. V lost 2 bases and J 3 bases, leaving 17 bases between the germline ends. CDR3 length equals 16 residues. The CDR3, as DNA: TGTGCCAGCAGCTTACGGTCGGGAATTATAGTCTACGAGCAGTACTTC. Amino acids: CASSLRSGIIVYEQYF.

This clonotype was recorded a few times. The chain recombines TRBV28 with TRBJ2-7, with 10 bases fitting TRBD2. The trim removed 7 bases at V and 5 bases at J, leaving 14 bases unmatched. This CDR3 has 16 amino acids. Per the germline V gene, CDR1 is MDHEN and CDR2 is SYDVKM. CDR3 sequence reads: CASNRGKSGRANEQYF. CDR3 DNA sequence: TGTGCCAGCAACCGGGGGAAAAGCGGGAGGGCCAACGAGCAGTACTTC.

V gene TRBV5-5 combines with J gene TRBJ1-2; TRBD1 might be the D (6 bases). CDR1 and CDR2 (germline): SGHKS, YYEKEE (reference sequence). The CDR3 loop spans 13 amino acids. Trimming cost V 6 bases and J 10 bases, with 19 bases left between them. As DNA, the CDR3 is TGTGCCAGCAATGACAGGTCGGCGAAGAACTACACCTTC. Its protein is CASNDRSAKNYTF.

The chain employs TRBV6-5 and TRBJ2-3; 9 bases are shared with TRBD2. In germline, CDR1 is MNHEY, CDR2 SVGAGI. The V segment lost 7 bases and the J segment 1 base; nucleotides outside the gene matches: 6. The CDR3 covers 15 residues. In DNA form, the CDR3 reads TGTGCCAGCACCCCGGGCGGGGGGGGCACAGATACGCAGTATTTT. Translating it yields CASTPGGGGTDTQYF.

Regarding this clonotype: One end of the junction does not line up with germline, which may come from a read error. V gene TRBV4-1 combines with J gene TRBJ2-5, with D unresolved. Germline V gives CDR1 MGHRA, CDR2 YSYEKL. CDR3 length: 14 residues. CDR3 in DNA: TGCGCCGGCAGCCATTTTATGGACCAAGAGACCCAGTACTTC. It is translated as CAGSHFMDQETQYF.

V usage is TRBV9 and J usage is TRBJ2-5; TRBD2 matches 7 bases. The J call may be in error: the DNA end matches TRBJ2-7 better. This CDR3 is 14 amino acids long. Germline V gives CDR1 SGDLS, CDR2 YYNGEE. CDR3 loop: CASSLGRATHEQYF. Written as DNA, the CDR3 is TGTGCCAGCAGCTTGGGGAGGGCTACGCACGAGCAGTACTTC.

This sequence joins TRBV20-1 and TRBJ2-2; 8 bases are a match to TRBD2. V dropped 6 bases and J dropped 5; count of bases not matched to a gene: 11. Germline V gene lookup returns CDR1 DFQATT and CDR2 SNEGSKA (reference sequence). This CDR3 region has 15 residues. This chain's CDR3 is CSAPPGGPSTGELFF. CDR3 coding DNA: TGCAGTGCCCCCCCGGGAGGGCCGAGTACCGGGGAGCTGTTTTTT.

There are a few counts of this clonotype. The chain couples TRBV28 to TRBJ2-1; possible D gene TRBD2, 6 bases. The CDR3 is made up of 15 amino acids. The germline gives CDR1 MDHEN, CDR2 SYDVKM. Trimming shortened V by 3 bases and J by 6 bases, and 15 bases separated the two germline ends. The CDR3 sequence: CASSLFGEAGNEQFF. The CDR3 bases are TGTGCCAGCAGTTTGTTTGGGGAGGCGGGCAATGAGCAGTTCTTC.

The chain joins TRBV29-1 to TRBJ1-4; D remains unclear. CDR1 is SQVTM and CDR2 is ANQGSEA in the germline V gene. The CDR3 is 14 amino acids. Trimming cost V 4 bases and J 4 bases, with 13 bases left between them. The CDR3 protein is CSVVVTKDNEKLFF. The CDR3 DNA is TGCAGCGTTGTGGTAACGAAAGATAATGAAAAACTGTTTTTT.

This chain uses TRBV6-1 with TRBJ2-1, with TRBD2 matching over 9 bases. V was pared by 0 bases and J by 4 bases, with 4 bases of the junction left unmatched. This CDR3 has 16 residues. The V gene's germline CDR1 is MNHNS and CDR2 SASEGT. In DNA form, the CDR3 reads TGTGCCAGCAGTGAAGCCAGCGGGAGGAAATACAATGAGCAGTTCTTC. Its protein is CASSEASGRKYNEQFF.

The table lists this clonotype with a few counts. This chain joins TRBV5-1 and TRBJ2-3, with TRBD1 identical over 12 bases. The germline V gene has CDR1 SGHRS and CDR2 YFSETQ. V shed 4 bases, J shed 13 bases, and the junction held 13 bases outside the gene matches. This CDR3 is 15 amino acids long. The CDR3 spells CASSVSGTGGDKEYF. The CDR3 bases are TGCGCCAGCAGCGTCTCAGGGACAGGGGGCGATAAGGAGTATTTT.